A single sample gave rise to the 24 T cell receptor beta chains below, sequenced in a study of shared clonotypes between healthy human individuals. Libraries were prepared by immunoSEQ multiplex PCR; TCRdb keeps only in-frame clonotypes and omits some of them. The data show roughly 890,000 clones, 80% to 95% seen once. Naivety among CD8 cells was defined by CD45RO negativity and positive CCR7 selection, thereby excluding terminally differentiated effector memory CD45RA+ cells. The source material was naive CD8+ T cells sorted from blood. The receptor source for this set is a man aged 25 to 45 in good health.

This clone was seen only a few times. The DNA of the CDR3 is TGCAGTGCACCCCAAGGCTACACCTTC. This sequence encodes CSAPQGYTF. V is TRBV20-1 and J is TRBJ1-2; D remains unclear. Between the trimmed V and J ends, which lost 6 bases and 8 bases, there was a span of 7 bases. This CDR3 is built from 9 residues. Germline CDR1 is DFQATT and CDR2 is SNEGSKA (reference sequence).

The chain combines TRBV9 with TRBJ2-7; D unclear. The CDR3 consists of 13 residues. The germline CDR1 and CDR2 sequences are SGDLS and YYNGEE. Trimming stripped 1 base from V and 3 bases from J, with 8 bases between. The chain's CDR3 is CASSVRVGYEQYF. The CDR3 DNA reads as TGTGCCAGCAGCGTAAGGGTAGGCTACGAGCAGTACTTC.

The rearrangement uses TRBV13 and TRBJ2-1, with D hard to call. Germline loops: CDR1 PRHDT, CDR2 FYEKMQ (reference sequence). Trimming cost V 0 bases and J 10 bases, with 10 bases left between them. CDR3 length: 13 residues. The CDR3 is CASSLGLSAEQFF. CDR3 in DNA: TGTGCCAGCAGCTTAGGCCTAAGTGCGGAGCAGTTCTTC.

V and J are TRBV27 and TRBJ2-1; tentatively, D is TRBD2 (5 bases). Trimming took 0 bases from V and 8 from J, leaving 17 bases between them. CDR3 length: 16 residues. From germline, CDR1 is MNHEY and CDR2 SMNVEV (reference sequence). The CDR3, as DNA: TGTGCCAGCAGTTTATCAAAGGCGGGCTGGGTCCATGAGCAGTTCTTC. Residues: CASSLSKAGWVHEQFF.

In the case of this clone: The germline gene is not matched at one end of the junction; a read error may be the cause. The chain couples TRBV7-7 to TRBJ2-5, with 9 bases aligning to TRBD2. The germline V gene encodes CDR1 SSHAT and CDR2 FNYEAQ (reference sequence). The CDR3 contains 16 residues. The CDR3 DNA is TGTGCTAGCAGCGAATCTAGCGGGATAGGCGCTGAGACCCAGTACTTC. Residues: CASSESSGIGAETQYF. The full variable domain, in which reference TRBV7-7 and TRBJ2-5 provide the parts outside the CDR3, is GAGVSQSPRYKVTKRGQDVTLRCDPISSHATLYWYQQALGQGPEFLTYFNYEAQPDKSGLPSDRFSAERPEGSISTLTIQRTEQRDSAMYRCASSESSGIGAETQYFGPGTRLLVL.

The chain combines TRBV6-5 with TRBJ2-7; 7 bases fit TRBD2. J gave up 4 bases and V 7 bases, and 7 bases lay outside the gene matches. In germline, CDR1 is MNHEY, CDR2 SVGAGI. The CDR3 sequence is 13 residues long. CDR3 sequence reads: CASTPGRGYEQYF. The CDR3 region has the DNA TGTGCCAGCACCCCGGGGAGGGGTTACGAGCAGTACTTC.

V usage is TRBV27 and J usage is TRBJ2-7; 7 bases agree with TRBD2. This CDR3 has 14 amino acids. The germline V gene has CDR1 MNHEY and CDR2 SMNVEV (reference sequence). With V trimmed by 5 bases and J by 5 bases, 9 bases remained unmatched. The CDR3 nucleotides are TGTGCCAGCAGTCCCCTTGGACTAGTCGACGAGCAGTACTTC. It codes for CASSPLGLVDEQYF.

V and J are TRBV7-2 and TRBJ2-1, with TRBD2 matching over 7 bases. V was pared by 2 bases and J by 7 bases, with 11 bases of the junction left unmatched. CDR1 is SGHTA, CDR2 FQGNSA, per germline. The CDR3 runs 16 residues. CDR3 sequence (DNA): TGTGCCAGCAGCTTATGGTTTGGGACTACCGCGAATGAGCAGTTCTTC. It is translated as CASSLWFGTTANEQFF.

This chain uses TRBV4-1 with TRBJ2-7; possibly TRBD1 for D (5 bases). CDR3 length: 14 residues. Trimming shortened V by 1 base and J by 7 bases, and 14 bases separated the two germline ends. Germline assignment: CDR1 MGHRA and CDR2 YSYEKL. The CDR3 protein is CASSQVDSAWEQYF. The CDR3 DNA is TGCGCCAGCAGCCAAGTCGACAGTGCCTGGGAGCAGTACTTC.

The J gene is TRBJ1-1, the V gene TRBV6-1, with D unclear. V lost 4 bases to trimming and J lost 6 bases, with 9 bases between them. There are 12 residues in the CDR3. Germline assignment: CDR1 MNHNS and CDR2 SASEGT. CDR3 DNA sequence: TGTGCCAGCAGTGTCAACACCCCTGAAGCTTTCTTT. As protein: CASSVNTPEAFF.

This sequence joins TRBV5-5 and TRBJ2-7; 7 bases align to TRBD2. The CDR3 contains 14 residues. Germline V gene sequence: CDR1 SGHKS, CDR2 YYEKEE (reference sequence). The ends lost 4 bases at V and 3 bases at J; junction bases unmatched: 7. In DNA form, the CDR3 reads TGTGCCAGCAGCCACCGGGACTACCTCTACGAGCAGTACTTC. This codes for CASSHRDYLYEQYF.

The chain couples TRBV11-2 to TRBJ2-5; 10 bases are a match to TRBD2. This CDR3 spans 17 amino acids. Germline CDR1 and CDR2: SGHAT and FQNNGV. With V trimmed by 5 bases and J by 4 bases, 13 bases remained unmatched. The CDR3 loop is CASSPTPRTSGRETQYF. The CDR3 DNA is TGTGCCAGCAGCCCCACCCCCCGGACTAGCGGCAGAGAGACCCAGTACTTC.

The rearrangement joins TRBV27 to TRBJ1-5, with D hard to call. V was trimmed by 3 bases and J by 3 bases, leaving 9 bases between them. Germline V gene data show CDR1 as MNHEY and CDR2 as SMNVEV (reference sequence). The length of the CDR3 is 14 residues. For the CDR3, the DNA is TGTGCCAGCAGTTTTATCGGCGACAATCAGCCCCAGCATTTT. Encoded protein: CASSFIGDNQPQHF.

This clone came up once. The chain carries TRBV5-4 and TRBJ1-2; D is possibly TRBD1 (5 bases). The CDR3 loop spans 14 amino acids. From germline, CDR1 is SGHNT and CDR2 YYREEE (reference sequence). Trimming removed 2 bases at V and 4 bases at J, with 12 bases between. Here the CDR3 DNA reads TGTGCCAGCAGCTTAGAGGGGACCTTCTATGGCTACACCTTC. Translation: CASSLEGTFYGYTF.

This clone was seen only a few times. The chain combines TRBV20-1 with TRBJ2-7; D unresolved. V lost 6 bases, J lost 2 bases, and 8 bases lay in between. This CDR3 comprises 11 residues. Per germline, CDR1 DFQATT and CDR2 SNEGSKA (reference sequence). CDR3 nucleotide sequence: TGCAGTGCCGTGGGGACCTACGAGCAGTACTTC. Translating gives CSAVGTYEQYF.

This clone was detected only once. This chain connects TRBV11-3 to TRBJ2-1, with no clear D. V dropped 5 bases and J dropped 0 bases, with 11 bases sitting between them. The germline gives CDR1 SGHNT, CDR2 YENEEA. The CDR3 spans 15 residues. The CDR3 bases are TGTGCCAGCAGCCTTACTCCATTCTCCTACAATGAGCAGTTCTTC. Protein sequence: CASSLTPFSYNEQFF.

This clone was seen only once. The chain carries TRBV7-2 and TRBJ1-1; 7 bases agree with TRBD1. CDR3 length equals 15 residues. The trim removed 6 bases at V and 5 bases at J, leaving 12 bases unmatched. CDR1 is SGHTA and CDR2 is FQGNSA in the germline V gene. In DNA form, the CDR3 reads TGTGCCAGCAGTCAGAACAGGGGCCAAAAGACTGAAGCTTTCTTT. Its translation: CASSQNRGQKTEAFF.

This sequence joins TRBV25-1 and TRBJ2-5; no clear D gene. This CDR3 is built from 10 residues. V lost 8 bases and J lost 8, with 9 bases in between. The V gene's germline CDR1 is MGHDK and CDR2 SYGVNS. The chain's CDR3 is CASGSGTQYF. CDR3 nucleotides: TGTGCCAGCGGGTCCGGTACCCAGTACTTC.

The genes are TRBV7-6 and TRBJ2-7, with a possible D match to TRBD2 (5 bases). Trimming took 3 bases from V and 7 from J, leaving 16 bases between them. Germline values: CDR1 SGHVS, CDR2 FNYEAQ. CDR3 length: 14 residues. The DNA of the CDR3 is TGTGCCAGCAGCTTCGGCGAGGATTCGGGGGAGCAGTACTTC. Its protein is CASSFGEDSGEQYF.

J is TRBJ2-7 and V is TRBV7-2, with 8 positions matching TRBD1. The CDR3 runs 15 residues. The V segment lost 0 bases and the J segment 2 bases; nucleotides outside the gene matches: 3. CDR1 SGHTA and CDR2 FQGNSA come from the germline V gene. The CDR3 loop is CASSLALGQAYEQYF. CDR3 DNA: TGTGCCAGCAGCTTAGCTCTGGGACAGGCCTACGAGCAGTACTTC.

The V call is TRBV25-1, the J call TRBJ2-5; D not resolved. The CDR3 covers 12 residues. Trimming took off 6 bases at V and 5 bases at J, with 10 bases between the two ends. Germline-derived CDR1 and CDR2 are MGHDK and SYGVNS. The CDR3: CASRFLGETQYF. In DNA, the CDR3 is TGTGCCAGCAGATTCCTCGGCGAGACCCAGTACTTC.

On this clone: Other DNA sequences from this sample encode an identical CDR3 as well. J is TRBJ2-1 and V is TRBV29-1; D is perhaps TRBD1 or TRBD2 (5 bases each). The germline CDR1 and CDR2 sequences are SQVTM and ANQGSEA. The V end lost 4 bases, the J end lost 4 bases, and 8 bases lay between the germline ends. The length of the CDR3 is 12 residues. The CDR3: CSVAGPYNEQFF. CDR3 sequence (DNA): TGCAGCGTTGCGGGACCTTACAATGAGCAGTTCTTC.

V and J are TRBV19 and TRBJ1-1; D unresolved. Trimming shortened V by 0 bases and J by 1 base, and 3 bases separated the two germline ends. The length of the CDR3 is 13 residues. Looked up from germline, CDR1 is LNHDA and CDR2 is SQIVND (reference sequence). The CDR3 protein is CASSIDQNTEAFF. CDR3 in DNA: TGTGCCAGTAGTATAGATCAGAACACTGAAGCTTTCTTT.

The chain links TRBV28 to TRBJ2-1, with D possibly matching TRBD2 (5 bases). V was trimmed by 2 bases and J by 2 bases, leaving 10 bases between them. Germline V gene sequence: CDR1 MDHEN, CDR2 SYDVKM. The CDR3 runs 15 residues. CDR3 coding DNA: TGTGCCAGCAGTTTACTGGAGAGGGCCTACAATGAGCAGTTCTTC. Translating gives CASSLLERAYNEQFF.